A selection of T cell receptor beta chains follows, all from one sample in a study of shared clonotypes between healthy human individuals. Libraries were prepared by immunoSEQ multiplex PCR; TCRdb keeps only in-frame clonotypes and omits some of them. Here the sample spans about 520,000 clones, 65% to 85% being singletons. The sample consisted of PBMCs. These receptors all stem from a woman aged 40 to 50 in good health. Some clones in this sample may be carry-over from other donors' samples. Both conserved end residues are part of each CDR3. A D gene is named only where the DNA matches it firmly. Rows may omit the clone size; those that give it use once, few, many or a size class.

clone_size: -
j_call: TRBJ2-2
d_call: -
v_call: TRBV6-5
cdr3_aa: CASRPNTGELFF
cdr3_nt: TGTGCCAGCCGGCCCAACACCGGGGAGCTGTTTTTT

clone_size: -
j_call: TRBJ2-3
d_call: TRBD2
v_call: TRBV7-6
cdr3_aa: CASSSRTSGDTQYF
cdr3_nt: TGTGCCAGCAGCTCCCGGACTAGCGGAGATACGCAGTATTTT

clone_size: many
j_call: TRBJ1-1
d_call: -
v_call: TRBV7-8
cdr3_aa: CASSLAAAEAFF
cdr3_nt: TGTGCCAGCAGCTTAGCCGCAGCTGAAGCTTTCTTT

clone_size: -
j_call: TRBJ2-7
d_call: -
v_call: TRBV15
cdr3_aa: CATSRDDVRSEQYF
cdr3_nt: TGTGCCACCAGCAGAGATGACGTCCGTAGCGAGCAGTACTTC

clone_size: -
j_call: TRBJ2-5
d_call: TRBD2
v_call: TRBV2
cdr3_aa: CASSGIAGGKETQYF
cdr3_nt: TGTGCCAGCAGCGGAATAGCGGGAGGAAAAGAGACCCAGTACTTC

clone_size: -
j_call: TRBJ1-2
d_call: TRBD1
v_call: TRBV7-2
cdr3_aa: CASTAGWDRVNYTF
cdr3_nt: TGTGCCAGCACCGCGGGGTGGGACAGGGTCAACTACACCTTC

clone_size: -
j_call: TRBJ1-5
d_call: -
v_call: TRBV28
cdr3_aa: CASITGSGQPQHF
cdr3_nt: TGTGCCAGCATTACAGGGTCGGGTCAGCCCCAGCATTTT

clone_size: -
j_call: TRBJ2-7
d_call: TRBD1
v_call: TRBV7-9
cdr3_aa: CASSLGQIYEQYF
cdr3_nt: TGTGCCAGCAGCTTGGGACAGATCTACGAGCAGTACTTC

clone_size: -
j_call: TRBJ2-7
d_call: TRBD2
v_call: TRBV5-4
cdr3_aa: CASSLGTSGRYEQYF
cdr3_nt: TGTGCCAGCAGCTTGGGGACTAGCGGGAGGTACGAGCAGTACTTC

clone_size: once
j_call: TRBJ2-1
d_call: -
v_call: TRBV14
cdr3_aa: CASSHQPRGPLHNEQFF
cdr3_nt: TGTGCCAGCAGCCACCAACCAAGGGGTCCTCTCCACAATGAGCAGTTCTTC

clone_size: -
j_call: TRBJ1-5
d_call: -
v_call: TRBV27
cdr3_aa: CASSFKGDQPQHF
cdr3_nt: TGTGCCAGCAGTTTCAAGGGGGATCAGCCCCAGCATTTT

clone_size: once
j_call: TRBJ2-5
d_call: -
v_call: TRBV4-1
cdr3_aa: CASSQDSGLGGETQYF
cdr3_nt: TGCGCCAGCAGCCAAGATTCGGGACTTGGGGGGGAGACCCAGTACTTC

clone_size: few
j_call: TRBJ2-2
d_call: -
v_call: TRBV7-9
cdr3_aa: CASSFSDGELFF
cdr3_nt: TGTGCCAGCAGCTTTAGTGACGGGGAGCTGTTTTTT

clone_size: -
j_call: TRBJ2-5
d_call: -
v_call: TRBV5-1
cdr3_aa: CASSPGAGTHQETQYF
cdr3_nt: TGCGCCAGCAGCCCGGGGGCGGGGACACATCAAGAGACCCAGTACTTC

clone_size: few
j_call: TRBJ1-2
d_call: TRBD1
v_call: TRBV5-4
cdr3_aa: CASSLGTGDYGYTF
cdr3_nt: TGTGCCAGCAGCTTGGGGACAGGGGACTATGGCTACACCTTC

clone_size: -
j_call: TRBJ1-1
d_call: -
v_call: TRBV5-4
cdr3_aa: CASSLDGANTEAFF
cdr3_nt: TGTGCCAGCAGCTTGGACGGAGCCAACACTGAAGCTTTCTTT

clone_size: -
j_call: TRBJ1-2
d_call: TRBD1
v_call: TRBV11-2
cdr3_aa: CASSLDWTGRESYTF
cdr3_nt: TGTGCCAGCAGCTTAGATTGGACAGGGCGCGAAAGCTACACCTTC

clone_size: -
j_call: TRBJ2-7
d_call: -
v_call: TRBV5-4
cdr3_aa: CASRPGEGTSYEQYF
cdr3_nt: TGTGCCAGCAGACCAGGGGAGGGGACCTCCTACGAGCAGTACTTC

clone_size: -
j_call: TRBJ2-1
d_call: TRBD2
v_call: TRBV5-1
cdr3_aa: CASTASGHLGEQFF
cdr3_nt: TGCGCCAGCACGGCTAGCGGACATCTGGGGGAGCAGTTCTTC

clone_size: -
j_call: TRBJ2-7
d_call: -
v_call: TRBV5-4
cdr3_aa: CASSLAREQYF
cdr3_nt: TGTGCCAGCAGCCTCGCGCGCGAGCAGTACTTC

clone_size: -
j_call: TRBJ1-4
d_call: -
v_call: TRBV28
cdr3_aa: CASSILNIPTNEKLFF
cdr3_nt: TGTGCCAGCAGTATCCTAAACATCCCAACTAATGAAAAACTGTTTTTT

clone_size: -
j_call: TRBJ2-2
d_call: -
v_call: TRBV11-1
cdr3_aa: CASTRPGLSGELFF
cdr3_nt: TGTGCCAGCACCCGACCCGGGCTGTCCGGGGAGCTGTTTTTT

clone_size: many
j_call: TRBJ1-2
d_call: -
v_call: TRBV5-4
cdr3_aa: CASSPSGGQNYGYTF
cdr3_nt: TGTGCCAGCAGCCCCTCGGGGGGTCAGAACTATGGCTACACCTTC

clone_size: -
j_call: TRBJ1-1
d_call: -
v_call: TRBV10-3
cdr3_aa: CAISDDRLNTEAFF
cdr3_nt: TGTGCCATCAGTGACGACAGATTGAACACTGAAGCTTTCTTT

clone_size: once
j_call: TRBJ2-1
d_call: TRBD2
v_call: TRBV7-9
cdr3_aa: CASSLGAGGLRNEQFF
cdr3_nt: TGTGCCAGCAGCTTAGGAGCGGGAGGCCTTCGGAATGAGCAGTTCTTC

clone_size: few
j_call: TRBJ2-1
d_call: -
v_call: TRBV13
cdr3_aa: CASSWPSGGQPNEQFF
cdr3_nt: TGTGCCAGCAGCTGGCCGTCTGGCGGGCAACCCAATGAGCAGTTCTTC

clone_size: -
j_call: TRBJ2-7
d_call: TRBD2
v_call: TRBV4-1
cdr3_aa: CASSQGGSFYEQYF
cdr3_nt: TGCGCCAGCAGCCAGGGGGGGTCATTTTACGAGCAGTACTTC

clone_size: -
j_call: TRBJ1-2
d_call: -
v_call: TRBV23-1
cdr3_aa: CASSAPREFYGYTF
cdr3_nt: TGCGCCAGCAGTGCCCCTAGGGAGTTCTACGGCTACACCTTC

clone_size: few
j_call: TRBJ1-2
d_call: -
v_call: TRBV7-9
cdr3_aa: CASSFHSNYGYTF
cdr3_nt: TGTGCCAGCAGCTTTCACAGTAACTATGGCTACACCTTC

clone_size: -
j_call: TRBJ1-2
d_call: TRBD1
v_call: TRBV10-2
cdr3_aa: CASSFDRGTSGYTF
cdr3_nt: TGCGCCAGCAGCTTCGACAGGGGGACAAGTGGCTACACCTTC

clone_size: -
j_call: TRBJ2-1
d_call: -
v_call: TRBV11-2
cdr3_aa: CASSSGNEQFF
cdr3_nt: TGTGCCAGCAGCTCTGGGAATGAGCAGTTCTTC

clone_size: -
j_call: TRBJ2-7
d_call: TRBD2
v_call: TRBV7-9
cdr3_aa: CASIKAGTSGYEQYF
cdr3_nt: TGTGCCAGCATCAAAGCCGGGACTAGCGGTTACGAGCAGTACTTC

clone_size: -
j_call: TRBJ1-2
d_call: -
v_call: TRBV5-5
cdr3_aa: CASSGELRGRGYTF
cdr3_nt: TGTGCCAGCAGCGGGGAGTTGAGGGGTCGCGGCTACACCTTC

clone_size: -
j_call: TRBJ2-7
d_call: -
v_call: TRBV13
cdr3_aa: CASSLSAGRGHPVYEQYF
cdr3_nt: TGTGCCAGCAGCTTATCCGCCGGTAGGGGCCATCCCGTCTACGAGCAGTACTTC

clone_size: -
j_call: TRBJ1-2
d_call: -
v_call: TRBV11-2
cdr3_aa: CASRVQGSTYGYTF
cdr3_nt: TGTGCCAGCAGAGTACAGGGTTCAACCTATGGCTACACCTTC

clone_size: -
j_call: TRBJ2-7
d_call: TRBD1
v_call: TRBV10-2
cdr3_aa: CASSGQGRGEQYF
cdr3_nt: TGCGCCAGCAGTGGACAGGGAAGGGGAGAGCAGTACTTC

clone_size: -
j_call: TRBJ2-3
d_call: TRBD2
v_call: TRBV19
cdr3_aa: CASSPRPGGATDTQYF
cdr3_nt: TGTGCCAGTAGTCCCCGCCCCGGGGGGGCCACAGATACGCAGTATTTT

clone_size: few
j_call: TRBJ1-5
d_call: TRBD1
v_call: TRBV7-2
cdr3_aa: CASSLGTDQPQHF
cdr3_nt: TGTGCCAGCAGCCTTGGGACAGATCAGCCCCAGCATTTT

clone_size: -
j_call: TRBJ2-2
d_call: TRBD1
v_call: TRBV30
cdr3_aa: CAWSPGQGPTGELFF
cdr3_nt: TGTGCCTGGAGTCCCGGACAGGGGCCCACCGGGGAGCTGTTTTTT

clone_size: -
j_call: TRBJ2-2
d_call: TRBD2
v_call: TRBV11-2
cdr3_aa: CASSFLRGLAGRTGELFF
cdr3_nt: TGTGCCAGCAGCTTCCTTCGGGGACTAGCGGGTCGGACCGGGGAGCTGTTTTTT

clone_size: -
j_call: TRBJ1-2
d_call: -
v_call: TRBV5-4
cdr3_aa: CASSLNTSPGYTF
cdr3_nt: TGTGCCAGCAGCTTGAATACTAGCCCCGGCTACACCTTC

clone_size: -
j_call: TRBJ1-1
d_call: -
v_call: TRBV6-1
cdr3_aa: CASSRAEAFF
cdr3_nt: TGTGCCAGCAGCCGAGCTGAAGCTTTCTTT

clone_size: medium-sized
j_call: TRBJ1-2
d_call: -
v_call: TRBV29-1
cdr3_aa: CSVEDHNYGYTF
cdr3_nt: TGCAGCGTTGAAGACCATAACTATGGCTACACCTTC

clone_size: -
j_call: TRBJ2-1
d_call: TRBD2
v_call: TRBV7-2
cdr3_aa: CASSLARLAGSNEQFF
cdr3_nt: TGTGCCAGCAGCTTAGCGAGGCTAGCGGGAAGTAATGAGCAGTTCTTC

clone_size: few
j_call: TRBJ2-2
d_call: -
v_call: TRBV2
cdr3_aa: CASGSTGELFF
cdr3_nt: TGTGCCAGCGGCAGCACCGGGGAGCTGTTTTTT

clone_size: -
j_call: TRBJ1-5
d_call: -
v_call: TRBV5-5
cdr3_aa: CASSLSFGYYQPQHF
cdr3_nt: TGTGCCAGCAGCTTATCCTTCGGCTACTATCAGCCCCAGCATTTT

clone_size: -
j_call: TRBJ2-3
d_call: -
v_call: TRBV7-3
cdr3_aa: CASSDTGREDTQYF
cdr3_nt: TGTGCCAGCAGCGACACCGGGCGGGAAGATACGCAGTATTTT

clone_size: -
j_call: TRBJ2-5
d_call: -
v_call: TRBV6-1
cdr3_aa: CASSTQPTGRETQYF
cdr3_nt: TGTGCCAGCAGTACCCAACCGACAGGGAGGGAGACCCAGTACTTC

clone_size: -
j_call: TRBJ2-2
d_call: -
v_call: TRBV18
cdr3_aa: CASSPEANTGELFF
cdr3_nt: TGTGCCAGCTCACCTGAGGCGAACACCGGGGAGCTGTTTTTT

clone_size: -
j_call: TRBJ2-5
d_call: TRBD1
v_call: TRBV4-1
cdr3_aa: CASSQDMDRVETQYF
cdr3_nt: TGCGCCAGCAGCCAAGATATGGACAGGGTAGAGACCCAGTACTTC

clone_size: -
j_call: TRBJ2-1
d_call: -
v_call: TRBV7-3
cdr3_aa: CASSSSRGQNNEQFF
cdr3_nt: TGTGCCAGCAGCTCAAGTCGGGGGCAGAACAATGAGCAGTTCTTC

clone_size: -
j_call: TRBJ2-1
d_call: -
v_call: TRBV7-9
cdr3_aa: CASSLAGKGQALRNEQFF
cdr3_nt: TGTGCCAGCAGCTTAGCTGGAAAGGGACAAGCCCTCCGCAATGAGCAGTTCTTC

clone_size: -
j_call: TRBJ2-5
d_call: -
v_call: TRBV11-3
cdr3_aa: CASSLGADRPWDETQYF
cdr3_nt: TGTGCCAGCAGCTTAGGGGCGGACCGCCCATGGGATGAGACCCAGTACTTC